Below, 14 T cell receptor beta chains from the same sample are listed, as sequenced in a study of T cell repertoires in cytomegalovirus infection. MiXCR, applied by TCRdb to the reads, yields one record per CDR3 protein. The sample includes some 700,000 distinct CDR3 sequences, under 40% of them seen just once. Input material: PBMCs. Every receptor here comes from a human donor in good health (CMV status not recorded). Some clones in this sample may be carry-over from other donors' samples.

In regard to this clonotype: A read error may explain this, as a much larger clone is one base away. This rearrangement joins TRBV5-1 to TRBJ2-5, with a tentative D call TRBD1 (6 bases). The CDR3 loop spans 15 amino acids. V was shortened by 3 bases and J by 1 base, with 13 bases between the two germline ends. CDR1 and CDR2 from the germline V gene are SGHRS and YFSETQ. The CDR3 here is CASSWRTDIQETQYF. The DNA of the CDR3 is TGCGCCAGCAGCTGGCGGACAGATATCCAAGAGACCCAGTACTTC.

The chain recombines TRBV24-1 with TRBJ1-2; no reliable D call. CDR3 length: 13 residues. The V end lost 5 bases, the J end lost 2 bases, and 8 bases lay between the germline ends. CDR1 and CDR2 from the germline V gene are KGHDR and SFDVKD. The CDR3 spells CATSAPDNYGYTF. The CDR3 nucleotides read TGTGCCACCAGTGCCCCAGACAACTATGGCTACACCTTC.

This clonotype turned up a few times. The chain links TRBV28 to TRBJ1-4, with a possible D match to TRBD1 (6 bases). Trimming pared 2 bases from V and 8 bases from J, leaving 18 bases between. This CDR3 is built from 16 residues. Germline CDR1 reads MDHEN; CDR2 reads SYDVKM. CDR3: CASSLLSGALGEKLFF. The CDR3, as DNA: TGTGCCAGCAGTTTACTCTCAGGGGCATTGGGAGAAAAACTGTTTTTT.

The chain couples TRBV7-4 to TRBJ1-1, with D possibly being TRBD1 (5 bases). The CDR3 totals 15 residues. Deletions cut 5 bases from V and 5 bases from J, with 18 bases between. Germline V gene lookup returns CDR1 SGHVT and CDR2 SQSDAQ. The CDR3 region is CASSPIRGGETEAFF. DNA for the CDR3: TGTGCCAGCAGCCCGATACGGGGGGGAGAGACTGAAGCTTTCTTT.

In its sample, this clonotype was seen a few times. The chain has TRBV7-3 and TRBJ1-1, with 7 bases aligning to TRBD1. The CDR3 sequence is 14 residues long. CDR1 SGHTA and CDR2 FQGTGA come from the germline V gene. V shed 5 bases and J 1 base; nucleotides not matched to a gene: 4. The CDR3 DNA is TGTGCCAGCAGCGCGGGACAGCCGAACACTGAAGCTTTCTTT. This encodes CASSAGQPNTEAFF.

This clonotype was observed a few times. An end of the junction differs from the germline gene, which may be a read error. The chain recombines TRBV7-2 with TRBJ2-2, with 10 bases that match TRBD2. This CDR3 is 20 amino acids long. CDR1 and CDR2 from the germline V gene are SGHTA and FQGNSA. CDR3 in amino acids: CASSLAPVGAGGRYTGELFF. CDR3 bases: TGTGCCAGCAGTTTAGCCCCTGTTGGAGCGGGAGGGAGGTACACCGGGGAGCTGTTTTTT.

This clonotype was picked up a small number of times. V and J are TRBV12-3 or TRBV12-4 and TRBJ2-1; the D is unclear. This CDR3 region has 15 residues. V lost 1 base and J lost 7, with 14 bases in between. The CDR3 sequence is CASSLGPLGGNEQFF. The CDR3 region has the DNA TGTGCCAGCAGTTTAGGGCCCCTAGGTGGGAATGAGCAGTTCTTC.

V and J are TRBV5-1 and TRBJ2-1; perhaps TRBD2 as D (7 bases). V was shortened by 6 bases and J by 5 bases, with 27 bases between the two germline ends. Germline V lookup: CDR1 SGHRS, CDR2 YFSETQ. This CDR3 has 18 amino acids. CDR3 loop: CASNSIGGGLMLHNEQFF. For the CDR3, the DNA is TGCGCCAGCAATTCGATAGGGGGGGGATTAATGTTGCACAATGAGCAGTTCTTC. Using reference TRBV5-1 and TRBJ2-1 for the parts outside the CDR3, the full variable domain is KAGVTQTPRYLIKTRGQQVTLSCSPISGHRSVSWYQQTPGQGLQFLFEYFSETQRNKGNFPGRFSGRQFSNSRSEMNVSTLELGDSALYLCASNSIGGGLMLHNEQFFGPGTRLTVL.

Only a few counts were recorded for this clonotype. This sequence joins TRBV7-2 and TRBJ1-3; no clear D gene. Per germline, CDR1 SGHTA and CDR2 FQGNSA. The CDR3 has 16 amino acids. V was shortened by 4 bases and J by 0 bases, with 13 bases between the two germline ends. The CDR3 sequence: CASSYSTAGSGNTIYF. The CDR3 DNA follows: TGTGCCAGCAGCTATTCGACCGCCGGCTCTGGAAACACCATATATTTT.

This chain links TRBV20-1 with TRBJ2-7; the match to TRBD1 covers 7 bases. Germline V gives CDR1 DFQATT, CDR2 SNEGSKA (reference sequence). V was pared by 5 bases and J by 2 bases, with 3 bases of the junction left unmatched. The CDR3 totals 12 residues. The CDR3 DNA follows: TGCAGTGCTTCGGGACAGACCTACGAGCAGTACTTC. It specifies CSASGQTYEQYF.

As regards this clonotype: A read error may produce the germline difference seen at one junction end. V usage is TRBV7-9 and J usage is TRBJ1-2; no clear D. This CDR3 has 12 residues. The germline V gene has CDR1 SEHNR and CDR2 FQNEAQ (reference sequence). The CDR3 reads CASSPCVIGYTF. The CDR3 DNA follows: TGTGCTAGCAGTCCCTGTGTGATTGGCTACACCTTC.

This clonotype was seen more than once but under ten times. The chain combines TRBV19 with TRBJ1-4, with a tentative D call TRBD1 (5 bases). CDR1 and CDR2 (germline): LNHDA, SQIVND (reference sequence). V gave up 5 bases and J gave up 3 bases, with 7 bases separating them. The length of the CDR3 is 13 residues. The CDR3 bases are TGTGCCAGTAGTCCCAGGGCTAATGAAAAACTGTTTTTT. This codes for CASSPRANEKLFF.

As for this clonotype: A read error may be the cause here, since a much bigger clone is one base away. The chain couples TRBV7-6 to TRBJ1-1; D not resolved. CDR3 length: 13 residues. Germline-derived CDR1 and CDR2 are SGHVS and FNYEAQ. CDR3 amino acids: CASSLAAIKEDFF. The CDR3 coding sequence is TGTGCCAGCAGCTTAGCCGCCATAAAGGAAGATTTCTTT. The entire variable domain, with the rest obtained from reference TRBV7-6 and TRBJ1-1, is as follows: GAGVSQSPRYKVTKRGQDVALRCDPISGHVSLYWYRQALGQGPEFLTYFNYEAQQDKSGLPNDRFSAERPEGSISTLTIQRTEQRDSAMYRCASSLAAIKEDFFGQGTRLTVV.

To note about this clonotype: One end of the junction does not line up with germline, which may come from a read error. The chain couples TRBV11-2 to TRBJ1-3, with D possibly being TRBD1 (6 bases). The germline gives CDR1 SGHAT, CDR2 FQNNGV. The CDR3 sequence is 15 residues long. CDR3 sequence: CASSPGTSSGKTIYF. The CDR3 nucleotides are TGTGCCAGCAGCCCCGGGACAAGCTCTGGAAAAACCATATATTTT.